A selection of T cell receptor beta chains follows, all from one sample in a study of beta chain features in type 1 diabetes. Data came from immunoSEQ multiplex PCR; TCRdb stores just in-frame clones and leaves some out. The table has hundreds of thousands of clones, roughly a sixth seen once. Sequencing was carried out using naive CD4+ T cells from blood. The receptors shown here come from a man between 18 and 35 years old in good health. Each CDR3 is given with its conserved first and last residue. Fields, in order: clone size, J gene, V gene, D gene, CDR3 DNA, CDR3 protein. A D gene is named only where the DNA matches it firmly. Part of the rows lack a size; the others show once, few, many or a class for expanded clones.

>NA|TRBJ2-7|TRBV5-6|NA
TGTGCCAGCAGCTTCGCGGGAAGGGAAAACGAGCAGTACTTC
CASSFAGRENEQYF
>NA|TRBJ2-5|TRBV4-2|NA
TGTGCCAGCAGCCAATTAGGAGGAGAAGGGGGCGGGAAGACCCAGTACTTC
CASSQLGGEGGGKTQYF
>NA|TRBJ1-1|TRBV27|TRBD1
TGTGCCAGCAGTTTTGACAGGGGTAACACTGAAGCTTTCTTT
CASSFDRGNTEAFF
>NA|TRBJ1-1|TRBV5-1|NA
TGCGCCAGCAGCTTGGGTCAGCATAAGATGAACACTGAAGCTTTCTTT
CASSLGQHKMNTEAFF
>NA|TRBJ2-4|TRBV7-8|NA
TGTGCCAGCAGCTTAAGCAGGACCCTAGCCAAAAACATTCAGTACTTC
CASSLSRTLAKNIQYF
>few|TRBJ2-3|TRBV7-2|TRBD1
TGTGCCAGCAGCAATCGGGACAGGGGTTATGCAGATACGCAGTATTTT
CASSNRDRGYADTQYF
>few|TRBJ2-2|TRBV7-2|TRBD1
TGTGCCAGCAGTCGGACAGGCTCGCCCGGGGAGCTGTTTTTT
CASSRTGSPGELFF
>many|TRBJ2-1|TRBV28|TRBD2
TGTGCCAGCAGCTCCACTAGCGGGGGGCGGAATGAGCAGTTCTTC
CASSSTSGGRNEQFF
>few|TRBJ2-3|TRBV27|NA
TGTGCCAGCAGCCCTAGCACAGATACGCAGTATTTT
CASSPSTDTQYF
>NA|TRBJ1-1|TRBV30|NA
TGTGCCTGGAGACAGTCTTCGAACACTGAAGCTTTCTTT
CAWRQSSNTEAFF
>few|TRBJ2-1|TRBV30|NA
TGTGCCCAGACGGGAGTCCAGGGATCTAATGAGCAGTTCTTC
CAQTGVQGSNEQFF
>NA|TRBJ2-1|TRBV6-4|NA
TGTGCCAGCAGTGACAGTTACAATGAGCAGTTCTTC
CASSDSYNEQFF
>NA|TRBJ2-3|TRBV7-8|NA
TGTGCCAGCAGCTTAAGGCTCGCAGATACGCAGTATTTT
CASSLRLADTQYF
>NA|TRBJ2-5|TRBV25-1|NA
TGTGCCAGCAGTTATACTACAGGGATTCAAGAGACCCAGTACTTC
CASSYTTGIQETQYF
>NA|TRBJ2-7|TRBV18|TRBD1
TGTGCCAGCTCCCCAGGACAGGGGGGAATCTACGAGCAGTACTTC
CASSPGQGGIYEQYF
>NA|TRBJ1-2|TRBV5-8|TRBD1
TGTGCCAGCAGCCGCCTCAGGGGGGGCGGCTACACCTTC
CASSRLRGGGYTF
>few|TRBJ1-1|TRBV9|NA
TGTGCCAGCAGCGTAGGTCGGAGGAACACTGAAGCTTTCTTT
CASSVGRRNTEAFF
>NA|TRBJ2-7|TRBV28|TRBD1
TGTGCCAGCAGTCAGGACAGGGGGCTCTACGAGCAGTACTTC
CASSQDRGLYEQYF
>NA|TRBJ1-2|TRBV30|NA
TGTGCCTGGGATGCAGGTGACTATGGCTACACCTTC
CAWDAGDYGYTF
>few|TRBJ2-7|TRBV6-5|TRBD2
TGTGCCAGCAGTTACTCCGGGCTAGCGGCCGACGAGCAGTACTTC
CASSYSGLAADEQYF
>NA|TRBJ2-5|TRBV7-2|NA
TGTGCCAGCAGCCTCGGACCCCTCGGGGAGACCCAGTACTTC
CASSLGPLGETQYF
>NA|TRBJ2-5|TRBV9|TRBD2
TGTGCCAGCAGCGTAGCGAGCGGGGGGTGGGAGACCCAGTACTTC
CASSVASGGWETQYF
>few|TRBJ2-6|TRBV5-1|NA
TGCGCCAGCAGCTTGGTCCCAAATATAGACAGGTCTGGGGCCAACGTCCTGACTTTC
CASSLVPNIDRSGANVLTF
>NA|TRBJ2-6|TRBV7-3|NA
TGTGCCAGCAGTGACCCCGGGTCTCGGAGCTCTGGGGCCAACGTCCTGACTTTC
CASSDPGSRSSGANVLTF
>NA|TRBJ2-5|TRBV18|TRBD1
TGTGCCAGCTCACCAAGGACAGGCCAAGAGACCCAGTACTTC
CASSPRTGQETQYF
>NA|TRBJ2-5|TRBV19|NA
TGTGCCAGTAGTATGGGACCCTCCGGCCCTCAAGAGACCCAGTACTTC
CASSMGPSGPQETQYF
>few|TRBJ2-7|TRBV7-9|TRBD2
TGTGCCAGCAGCTTTCTGGGAGGGACCTACGAGCAGTACTTC
CASSFLGGTYEQYF
>NA|TRBJ1-1|TRBV7-3|NA
TGTGCCAGCAGCAGTGGTCGGGGAGAAAGCGAAGCTTTCTTT
CASSSGRGESEAFF
>few|TRBJ2-7|TRBV19|NA
TGTGCCAGTAGTAAAACAGGGAGCTCCTACGAGCAGTACTTC
CASSKTGSSYEQYF
>NA|TRBJ2-1|TRBV12-5|NA
TGTGCTAGTGGTTTTTCCCTTTCGAGGCACAATGAGCAGTTCTTC
CASGFSLSRHNEQFF
>few|TRBJ1-4|TRBV4-2|NA
TGTGCCAGCAGCCAACCCACGATCCCAAGTGAAAAACTGTTTTTT
CASSQPTIPSEKLFF
>NA|TRBJ2-3|TRBV19|NA
TGTGCCAGTAAGAATGAGCAGCCCCACCTCAATTTT
CASKNEQPHLNF
>NA|TRBJ1-1|TRBV28|NA
TGTGCCAGCAGTCCCCTTCCTGACAGGAACACTGAAGCTTTCTTT
CASSPLPDRNTEAFF
>NA|TRBJ1-4|TRBV25-1|TRBD1
TGTGCCAGCAGCAAGGACAGGGAGAATGAAAAACTGTTTTTT
CASSKDRENEKLFF
>NA|TRBJ1-1|TRBV12-5|TRBD1
TGTGCTAGTGGTTTTACAGGGGATCGAGCTTTCTTT
CASGFTGDRAFF
>NA|TRBJ2-5|TRBV5-1|NA
TGCGCCAGCAGCTTGGGACAGCTTCAAGAGACCCAGTACTTC
CASSLGQLQETQYF
>few|TRBJ1-1|TRBV7-9|NA
TGTGCCAGCAGCTTAAGAAGCGGGGCATACCACACTGAAGCTTTCTTT
CASSLRSGAYHTEAFF
>NA|TRBJ1-2|TRBV28|TRBD1
TGTGCCAGCAGTTTATGGGCCCCGACAGGGGTCTATGGCTACACCTTC
CASSLWAPTGVYGYTF
>NA|TRBJ1-3|TRBV27|TRBD1
TGTGCCAGCAGCCCGGACAGGGTCTCTGGAAACACCATATATTTT
CASSPDRVSGNTIYF
>NA|TRBJ2-1|TRBV9|NA
TGTGCCAGCAGCGTATGGGGCGGCATCTACAATGAGCAGTTCTTC
CASSVWGGIYNEQFF
>NA|TRBJ1-1|TRBV5-1|NA
TGCGCCAGCAGCTTGGAAACGAACACTGAAGCTTTCTTT
CASSLETNTEAFF
>NA|TRBJ2-6|TRBV7-3|NA
TGTGCCAGCCTTGACAATTCTGGGGCCAACGTCCTGACTTTC
CASLDNSGANVLTF
>NA|TRBJ2-7|TRBV29-1|NA
TGCAGCGTTCGAGGGGGGCGGGGACCCCTCTCCTACGAGCAGTACTTC
CSVRGGRGPLSYEQYF
>few|TRBJ1-2|TRBV7-9|NA
TGTGCCAGCAGCTTTTGGGCACGGACGGGAGCTCGCTACACCTTC
CASSFWARTGARYTF
>NA|TRBJ2-5|TRBV7-7|NA
TGTGCTAGCAGCTCCCAGAGTCAAGAGACCCAGTACTTC
CASSSQSQETQYF
>few|TRBJ2-5|TRBV5-1|TRBD2
TGCGCCAGCAGCTTGTCGGGGCTAGCGGGAGGGCCCATAGAGACCCAGTACTTC
CASSLSGLAGGPIETQYF
>NA|TRBJ1-1|TRBV5-4|TRBD1
TGTGCCAGCAGCTTGGTTTGGACAGGGGTGAACACTGAAGCTTTCTTT
CASSLVWTGVNTEAFF
>NA|TRBJ2-1|TRBV7-2|TRBD1
TGTGCCAGCAGCCTCGTAAGGACAGGGAGAAATGAGCAGTTCTTC
CASSLVRTGRNEQFF
>few|TRBJ2-7|TRBV11-1|NA
TGTGCCAGCAGCTTAGACAGGGACTCCTACGAGCAGTACTTC
CASSLDRDSYEQYF
>NA|TRBJ2-5|TRBV6-5|NA
TGTGCCAGCAGTTCCAGGGGCGGGGAGACCCAGTACTTC
CASSSRGGETQYF
>few|TRBJ1-3|TRBV7-9|NA
TGTGCCAGCAGTCCTACAGCTCCAGGAAACACCATATATTTT
CASSPTAPGNTIYF
>few|TRBJ2-7|TRBV4-3|TRBD2
TGCGCCAGCAGCCACTTAGCGGGAGGGCCCTACGAGCAGTACTTC
CASSHLAGGPYEQYF
>few|TRBJ2-7|TRBV7-8|NA
TGTGCCAGCAGCATACAGAGCTCCTACGAGCAGTACTTC
CASSIQSSYEQYF
>few|TRBJ1-5|TRBV14|NA
TGTGCCAGCAGCCAATCTCTGGGTGAACCCCAGCATTTT
CASSQSLGEPQHF